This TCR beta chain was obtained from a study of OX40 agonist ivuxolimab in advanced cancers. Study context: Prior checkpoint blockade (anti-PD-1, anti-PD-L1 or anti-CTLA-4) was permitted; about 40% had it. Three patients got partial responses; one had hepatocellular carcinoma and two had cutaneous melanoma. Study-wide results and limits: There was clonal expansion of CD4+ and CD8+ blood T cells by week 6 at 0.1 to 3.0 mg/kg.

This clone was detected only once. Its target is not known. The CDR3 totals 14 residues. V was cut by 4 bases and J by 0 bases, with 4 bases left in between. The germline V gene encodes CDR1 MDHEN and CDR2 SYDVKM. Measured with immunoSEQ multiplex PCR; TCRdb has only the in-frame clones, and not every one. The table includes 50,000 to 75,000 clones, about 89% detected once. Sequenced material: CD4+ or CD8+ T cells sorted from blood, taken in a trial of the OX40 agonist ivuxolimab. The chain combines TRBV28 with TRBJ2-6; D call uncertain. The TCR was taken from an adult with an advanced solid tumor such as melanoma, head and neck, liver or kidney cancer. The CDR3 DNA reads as TGTGCCAGCAGTTATCTCTCTGGGGCCAACGTCCTGACTTTC. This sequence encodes CASSYLSGANVLTF.